This T cell receptor (beta chain) was retrieved from a study of vaccination and CD4 T cells after COVID-19. Overall study: Post-diagnosis, post-COVID samples were collected after a median 101 days, ranging 35 to 161. For post-vaccine samples, collection took place a median about 70 days after dose two, ranging from 14 to 241.

Remarks on this clonotype: The junction shows a germline mismatch at one end, possibly a read error.

TCRdb analysed the PCR reads with MiXCR anew, one entry per CDR3 protein. The table has approximately 29,000 distinct CDR3 sequences, about half seen once. CDR1 and CDR2 (germline): SGHVS, FNYEAQ. This CDR3 has 16 amino acids. Time point meaning: late sampling 161 to 241 days after vaccination in a few convalescent patients. The J gene is TRBJ2-3, the V gene TRBV7-6; the match to TRBD2 covers 10 bases. The source is a human donor who had recovered from COVID-19. The specimen was CD4+ T cells from blood, collected about 7 months after SARS-CoV-2 vaccination. CDR3: CASSLGGTSGTDTQYF. The DNA of the CDR3 is TGTGCTAGCAGCTTAGGGGGGACTAGCGGCACAGATACGCAGTATTTT.